A selection of T cell receptor beta chains follows, all from one sample in a study of shared clonotypes between healthy human individuals. Data came from immunoSEQ multiplex PCR; TCRdb stores just in-frame clones and leaves some out. The data hold around 1.9 million clones, with over 85% observed a single time. Sequenced input: naive CD8+ T cells from PBMCs. The receptors shown here come from a man between 18 and 29 years old in good health. Some clones in this sample may be carry-over from other donors' samples. Each CDR3 is given with its conserved first and last residue. A D gene is named only where the DNA matches it firmly. Size tells how often a clone was seen (once, few, many) or the class of an expanded clone, and some rows leave it out.

v_call: TRBV5-1
d_call: NA
j_call: TRBJ1-2
clone_size: NA
cdr3_nt: TGCGCCAGCAGCTTGGCGGCAGCACCTAACTATGGCTACACCTTC
cdr3_aa: CASSLAAAPNYGYTF

v_call: TRBV6-1
d_call: TRBD1
j_call: TRBJ2-2
clone_size: NA
cdr3_nt: TGTGCCAGCAGTGTCCTCAGGGGGACCGGGGAGCTGTTTTTT
cdr3_aa: CASSVLRGTGELFF

v_call: TRBV7-2
d_call: NA
j_call: TRBJ1-4
clone_size: NA
cdr3_nt: TGTGCCAGCAGCCACACAGGGATATTTGAAAAACTGTTTTTT
cdr3_aa: CASSHTGIFEKLFF

v_call: TRBV13
d_call: NA
j_call: TRBJ2-7
clone_size: NA
cdr3_nt: TGTGCCAGCTCACTCCGGCCCTACGAGCAGTACTTC
cdr3_aa: CASSLRPYEQYF

v_call: TRBV4-1
d_call: TRBD1
j_call: TRBJ2-7
clone_size: NA
cdr3_nt: TGCGCCAGCAGCGACAGGGGTTGGGGGGAGCAGTACTTC
cdr3_aa: CASSDRGWGEQYF

v_call: TRBV6-5
d_call: TRBD2
j_call: TRBJ2-6
clone_size: NA
cdr3_nt: TGTGCCGCGGGGGGGGACCCTGGGGCCAACGTCCTGACTTTC
cdr3_aa: CAAGGDPGANVLTF

v_call: TRBV28
d_call: TRBD1
j_call: TRBJ1-2
clone_size: once
cdr3_nt: TGTGCCAGCAGTTTAGGGACAGTCTATGGCTACACCTTC
cdr3_aa: CASSLGTVYGYTF

v_call: TRBV2
d_call: NA
j_call: TRBJ2-7
clone_size: NA
cdr3_nt: TGTGCCAGCAGTGAAGGGCCAGCACCATCCTACGAGCAGTACTTC
cdr3_aa: CASSEGPAPSYEQYF

v_call: TRBV10-3
d_call: NA
j_call: TRBJ1-4
clone_size: once
cdr3_nt: TGTGCCATCAGTGCCTCAGAGAGGGCGGCTAATGAAAAACTGTTTTTT
cdr3_aa: CAISASERAANEKLFF

v_call: TRBV6-4
d_call: TRBD2
j_call: TRBJ2-1
clone_size: NA
cdr3_nt: TGTGCCAGCAGTGACTCCGGGACTAGCGGTTACAATGAGCAGTTCTTC
cdr3_aa: CASSDSGTSGYNEQFF

v_call: TRBV9
d_call: TRBD2
j_call: TRBJ2-1
clone_size: NA
cdr3_nt: TGTGCCAGCAGCCCTGCTAGCGGGCCTACCTACAATGAGCAGTTCTTC
cdr3_aa: CASSPASGPTYNEQFF

v_call: TRBV5-4
d_call: TRBD1
j_call: TRBJ2-2
clone_size: once
cdr3_nt: TGTGCCAGCAAAGAGGACAGGAAGCCCGGGGAGCTGTTTTTT
cdr3_aa: CASKEDRKPGELFF

v_call: TRBV9
d_call: TRBD2
j_call: TRBJ2-7
clone_size: NA
cdr3_nt: TGTGCCAGCAGCGTAGTTCCTAGCGGGATATACGAGCAGTACTTC
cdr3_aa: CASSVVPSGIYEQYF

v_call: TRBV7-6
d_call: TRBD1
j_call: TRBJ2-7
clone_size: NA
cdr3_nt: TGTGCCAGCAGCTTAGGGCCTTGGACAGGGAGCTCCTACGAGCAGTACTTC
cdr3_aa: CASSLGPWTGSSYEQYF

v_call: TRBV7-8
d_call: NA
j_call: TRBJ2-2
clone_size: NA
cdr3_nt: TGTGCCAGCAGCTTAGTTGCGGCCAACACCGGGGAGCTGTTTTTT
cdr3_aa: CASSLVAANTGELFF